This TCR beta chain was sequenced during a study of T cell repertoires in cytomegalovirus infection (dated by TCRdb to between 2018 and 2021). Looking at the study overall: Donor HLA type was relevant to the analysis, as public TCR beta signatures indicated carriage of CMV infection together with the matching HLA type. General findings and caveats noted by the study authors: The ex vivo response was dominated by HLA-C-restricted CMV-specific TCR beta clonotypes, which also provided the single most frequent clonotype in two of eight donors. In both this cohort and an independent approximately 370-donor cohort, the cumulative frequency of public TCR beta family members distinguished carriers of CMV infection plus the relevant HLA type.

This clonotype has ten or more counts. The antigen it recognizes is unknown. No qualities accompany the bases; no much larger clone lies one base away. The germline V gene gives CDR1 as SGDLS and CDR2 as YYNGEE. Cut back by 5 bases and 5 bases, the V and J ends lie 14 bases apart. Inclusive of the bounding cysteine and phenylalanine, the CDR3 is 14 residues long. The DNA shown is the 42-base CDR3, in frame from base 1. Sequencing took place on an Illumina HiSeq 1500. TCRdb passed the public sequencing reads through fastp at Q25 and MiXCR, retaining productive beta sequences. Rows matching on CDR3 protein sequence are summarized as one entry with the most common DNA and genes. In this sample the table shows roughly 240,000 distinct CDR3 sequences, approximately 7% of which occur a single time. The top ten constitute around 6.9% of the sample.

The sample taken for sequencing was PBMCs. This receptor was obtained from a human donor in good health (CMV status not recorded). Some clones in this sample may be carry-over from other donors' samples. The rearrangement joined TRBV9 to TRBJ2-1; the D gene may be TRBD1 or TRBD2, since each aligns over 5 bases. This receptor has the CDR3 CASRGDQTHNEQFF. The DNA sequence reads TGTGCCAGCAGGGGGGACCAGACCCACAATGAGCAGTTCTTC.